This T cell receptor beta chain was observed in a study of OX40 agonist ivuxolimab in advanced cancers. V was clipped by 2 bases and J by 0 bases, with 11 bases between them. This CDR3 is 15 amino acids long. Germline assignment: CDR1 MNHEY and CDR2 SVGAGI. The method was immunoSEQ multiplex PCR; TCRdb's version includes in-frame clones alone and lacks a portion of them. The sample has about 100,000 clones, 75% to 95% seen once. Blood sampling was done at baseline, cycle 4 day 1, and cycle 7 day 1. The sequence was collected from an adult with an advanced solid tumor such as melanoma, head and neck, liver or kidney cancer. The rearrangement uses TRBV6-5 and TRBJ2-7, with D perhaps TRBD1 or TRBD2 (5 bases each). Sequenced here: CD4+ or CD8+ T cells sorted from blood, sampled in a trial of the OX40 agonist ivuxolimab. Here the CDR3 DNA reads TGTGCCAGCAGTTACGCGGCAGGGAGCTCCTACGAGCAGTACTTC. As protein: CASSYAAGSSYEQYF.